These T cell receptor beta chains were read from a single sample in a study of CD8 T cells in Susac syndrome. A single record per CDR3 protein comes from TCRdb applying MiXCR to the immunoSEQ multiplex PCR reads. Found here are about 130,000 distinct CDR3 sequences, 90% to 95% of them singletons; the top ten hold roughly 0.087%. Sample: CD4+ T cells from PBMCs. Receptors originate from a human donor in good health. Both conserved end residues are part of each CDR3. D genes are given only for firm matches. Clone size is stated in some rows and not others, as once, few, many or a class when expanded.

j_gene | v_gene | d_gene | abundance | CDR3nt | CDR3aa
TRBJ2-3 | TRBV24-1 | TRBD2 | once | TGTGCCAATGGGACTAGCGGGGGCGGACGGGGCGCGCAGTATTTT | CANGTSGGGRGAQYF
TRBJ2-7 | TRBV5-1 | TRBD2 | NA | TGCGCCAGCAGCTTGGCCCTAGCGGGAGGGCAAAACGAGCAGTACTTC | CASSLALAGGQNEQYF
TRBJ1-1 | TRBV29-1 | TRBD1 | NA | TGCAGCGCCACGACAGGGCTTATGAACACTGAAGCTTTCTTT | CSATTGLMNTEAFF
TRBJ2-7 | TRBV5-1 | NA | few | TGCGCCAGCACCTACCAGGGTGGAAGGGATTACGAGCAGTACTTC | CASTYQGGRDYEQYF
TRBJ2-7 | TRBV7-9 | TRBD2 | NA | TGTGCCGCACAGCGGGAGGGCTCCGAGCAGTACTTC | CAAQREGSEQYF
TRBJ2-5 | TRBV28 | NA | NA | TGTGCCAGCAGTTTAAGTGTCAGGCGAGAGACCCAGTACTTC | CASSLSVRRETQYF
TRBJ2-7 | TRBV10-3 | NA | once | TGTGCCATCAGTGGGCTATCTGGGAACGAGCAGTACTTC | CAISGLSGNEQYF
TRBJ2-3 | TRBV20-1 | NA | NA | TGCAGTGCTAGATGGACTACAGATACGCAGTATTTT | CSARWTTDTQYF
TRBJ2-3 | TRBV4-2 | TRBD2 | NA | TGTGCCAGCAGCCAAGATGAGGGAAGCGGGATCACAGATACGCAGTATTTT | CASSQDEGSGITDTQYF
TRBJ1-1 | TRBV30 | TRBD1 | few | TGTGCCTCCCAGGGGGGCACTGAAGCTTTCTTT | CASQGGTEAFF
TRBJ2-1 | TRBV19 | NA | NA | TGTGCCAGTAGTATAAATGTGGACAATGAGCAGTTCTTC | CASSINVDNEQFF
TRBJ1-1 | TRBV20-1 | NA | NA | TGCAGTGCTAGAGATATAGGGGGGCGCGGTTTTACTGAAGCTTTCTTT | CSARDIGGRGFTEAFF
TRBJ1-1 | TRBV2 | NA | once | TGTGCCAGCAGTGAGGGGGAGAACACTGAAGCTTTCTTT | CASSEGENTEAFF
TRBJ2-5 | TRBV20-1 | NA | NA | TGCAGTGAAGGGGAAAAGGGAGCGGAGACCCAGTACTTC | CSEGEKGAETQYF
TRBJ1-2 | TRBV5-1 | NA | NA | TGCGCCAGCAGCTTGGAGCCAGGGGTCTATGGCTACACCTTC | CASSLEPGVYGYTF
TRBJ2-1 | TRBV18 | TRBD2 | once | TGTGCCAGCTCACCCCCTCCTATAGCGGGAGTGGGAGAGCAGTTCTTC | CASSPPPIAGVGEQFF